This T cell receptor (beta chain) originates from a study of T cells in Graves' hyperthyroidism and ophthalmopathy. There were TCR beta CDR3 regions amplified from RNA transcripts. HTBI primers drove first-round RT-PCR of the TCR CDR3. In TCRdb, the multiplex PCR reads were re-called with MiXCR into one record per CDR3 protein. Seen here are 650,000 to 700,000 distinct CDR3 sequences, 15% to 20% observed once, and the top ten hold around 16%. With regard to this clonotype: The antigen is undetermined.

Study outcomes and limitations: From stable hyperthyroidism, ophthalmopathy was set apart by a 13 V-J model.

The PBMCs were sourced from fresh peripheral blood (around 9.9 ml). The TCR was taken from a man aged 45-60 years with Graves' hyperthyroidism. The sequenced material came from blood.

The CDR3 DNA is TGTGCCAGCTCACCACCAGGGGAGTACGAGCAGTACTTC. Its protein product is CASSPPGEYEQYF. The rearrangement joins TRBV18 to TRBJ2-7, with D tentatively TRBD1 or TRBD2 (5 bases each). V was pared by 0 bases and J by 4 bases, with 7 bases between. The CDR3 extends over 13 amino acids. In germline, CDR1 is KGHSH, CDR2 LQKENI.